The T cell receptor (beta chain) described here comes from a study of blood T cell repertoires in COVID-19. Only in-frame clones appear in the TCRdb table, and some are missing; sequencing was by immunoSEQ multiplex PCR. Of about 170,000 clones in the sample, about 80% were seen once. V shed 0 bases and J 5 bases; nucleotides not matched to a gene: 6. CDR1 is MNHEY and CDR2 is SVGEGT in the germline V gene. CDR3 length: 16 residues. This clone occurred a few times. Specimen: peripheral blood. The receptor was isolated from an elderly woman with acute or convalescent COVID-19. V usage is TRBV6-2 or TRBV6-3 and J usage is TRBJ2-7; 11 bases align to TRBD1. DNA of the CDR3: TGTGCCAGCAGTTACTCGAGGGGGACAGGGGGGAACGAGCAGTACTTC. Encoded protein: CASSYSRGTGGNEQYF.